This T cell receptor (beta chain) was identified in a study of blood T cells in healthy people across ages (dated by TCRdb to about 2015). In terms of the full investigation: In model experiments, template switching captured roughly one uniquely barcoded TCR beta cDNA molecule for every two T cells. Using deep sequencing normalized with unique cDNA molecular identifiers, the study measured how TCR beta repertoire diversity changes with age. The donors were divided into four age groups: young (average around 17 years), middle-aged (over 35), aged (approximately 62) and long-lived (nearly 85). To avoid experimental bias, donors of different ages were distributed randomly across sequencing lanes. The study analyzed two additional independent replicas of 1 million unique cDNA reads from the same blood draw for two donors, one aged 18 to 29 and one aged 80 or older.

Donors were 30 to 45 systemically healthy Caucasian individuals from Russia aged roughly 6 to 100 years. Around 10 milliliters of peripheral blood were collected from each donor into EDTA-treated Vacutainer tubes. Ficoll-Paque density-gradient centrifugation was used to isolate PBMCs, with at least 7 million per sample. Trizol reagent was used to extract total RNA from PBMCs, with at least 6 micrograms per sample. For every donor, an aliquot of PBMCs went through flow cytometry to measure the percentages of naive CD45RAhigh/CD27high T cells. Library creation used 5' RACE. TCRdb records Illumina HiSeq 2500 as the sequencer. A second PCR of 7 to 11 cycles was performed with a sample-barcoded 5' primer and a J-beta primer mix. A template-switch 5' adaptor carrying 12 random nucleotides introduced a unique molecular identifier onto each TCR beta cDNA molecule. Each sample yielded at least 3 million CDR3-containing paired-end reads. All of the RNA was converted into first-strand cDNA using the Mint cDNA synthesis kit, with a TRBC-specific oligonucleotide serving as the primer. After uracil-DNA glycosylase treatment, a first 18-cycle PCR used universal primers M1SS and BC2_uni_R on all cDNA. Turning to the authors' computational methods: Each sample was normalized by randomly selecting 1 million high-quality reads, each carrying a distinct molecular identifier. Instead of being binned into consensus sequences, reads with shared molecular identifiers were discarded. MiTCR, set to a Q25 quality threshold and the strictest error-elimination algorithm, was used for CDR3 identification, clonotype clustering and error correction. A nonparametric unseen species model with Euler transformation was used to estimate a lower bound on total TCR beta diversity. TCRdb reworked the public reads: Q25 trimming with fastp, MiXCR clone assembly, productive beta chains retained. Rows with a matching CDR3 protein are joined into one entry that keeps the most common DNA and genes. The authors' filters were not applied to this entry. Recorded for this sample are over 1.5 million distinct CDR3 sequences; approximately 50% of them occurred a single time. Clones ranked in the top ten supply more than 2% of the sample.

Concerning this clonotype: Its antigen is unknown. One base away there is no much larger clone; base qualities are not given.

Beyond this particular receptor, the publication reports: The CMV infection status of donors was not known, potentially confounding age-related changes in expanded clonotypes. Since profiling was done on bulk unsorted PBMCs, naive and antigen-experienced compartments could not be conclusively compared. The percentage of naive T cells measured by flow cytometry correlated strongly with observed TCR beta diversity. Total diversity estimates from one million sequenced T cells were considered lower bounds and underestimates. Observed TCR beta diversity per million T cells fell roughly linearly with age, and a significant reduction was already apparent by age roughly 40. Compared with the aged group, the long-lived group had more naive CD4+ T cells, fewer expanded clones and increased TCR diversity, suggesting age selection.

The germline V gene (reference sequence) supplies CDR1 DFQATT and CDR2 SNEGSKA. Taken from cysteine to phenylalanine, the CDR3 has 12 residues. Solely the CDR3 DNA is kept, with 36 bases framed from the first base. Sequences were obtained from blood. The sequence came from a woman aged 35 to 49 in good health. This sequence uses TRBV20-1 and TRBJ2-1, with 10 middle bases fitting TRBD2. The CDR3 amino acid sequence is: CGGGLAPDEQFF. The nucleotides are TGCGGTGGGGGACTAGCGCCGGACGAGCAGTTCTTC.